The 31 T cell receptor beta chains reported below all come from one sample, sequenced in a study of regulatory T cells in long-lasting Graves disease. Library construction for TCR beta used iRepertoire HTBI primers and Arm-PCR of CDR3 regions. TCRdb redid the calling of the multiplex PCR reads with MiXCR, one entry per CDR3 protein. In the table there are about 400,000 distinct CDR3 sequences, about 15% of which are singletons. Sample time point: newly diagnosed GD, antithyroid drugs for less than 3 months. PBMC RNA served as the TCR library source. These data also featured in a second study, about T cells in Graves' hyperthyroidism and ophthalmopathy.

Sample: peripheral blood mononuclear cells (PBMCs), taken at new diagnosis, from a patient treated with antithyroid drugs. These receptors came from a woman between 40 and 55 years old with Graves disease.

This clonotype was observed at least ten times. This chain joins TRBV20-1 and TRBJ1-1, with D maybe TRBD1 (5 bases). In germline, CDR1 is DFQATT, CDR2 SNEGSKA (reference sequence). This CDR3 is built from 12 residues. V lost 2 bases, J lost 5 bases, and 9 bases lay in between. CDR3 bases: TGCAGTGCTAGACTGACAGAAACTGAAGCTTTCTTT. As protein: CSARLTETEAFF.

The sample holds a few counts of this clonotype. V is TRBV5-1 and J is TRBJ2-3; D gene ambiguous. The length of the CDR3 is 14 residues. Per the germline V gene, CDR1 is SGHRS and CDR2 is YFSETQ. V was cut by 1 base and J by 2 bases, with 8 bases left in between. The CDR3 bases are TGCGCCAGCAGCTTGTCGACTGACACAGATACGCAGTATTTT. The encoded protein is CASSLSTDTDTQYF. Based on the CDR3 plus reference TRBV5-1 and TRBJ2-3, the full variable domain is KAGVTQTPRYLIKTRGQQVTLSCSPISGHRSVSWYQQTPGQGLQFLFEYFSETQRNKGNFPGRFSGRQFSNSRSEMNVSTLELGDSALYLCASSLSTDTDTQYFGPGTRLTVL.

This clonotype was counted between two and nine times. The chain combines TRBV4-1 with TRBJ1-5, with D tentatively TRBD1 (5 bases). V was trimmed by 7 bases and J by 6 bases, leaving 16 bases between them. CDR1 and CDR2 from the germline V gene are MGHRA and YSYEKL. The CDR3 consists of 14 residues. The CDR3 reads CASTAGSLGQPQHF. CDR3 in DNA: TGCGCCAGCACAGCAGGGAGTTTGGGTCAGCCCCAGCATTTT.

Only a few counts were recorded for this clonotype. The chain recombines TRBV7-3 with TRBJ2-2, with D possibly matching TRBD2 (6 bases). CDR3 size: 15 residues. Germline V gene sequence: CDR1 SGHTA, CDR2 FQGTGA. Trimming stripped 2 bases from V and 6 bases from J, with 13 bases between. The CDR3 bases are TGTGCCAGCAGCTTACGCGGGGCGGTGGCCGGGGAGCTGTTTTTT. Its protein product is CASSLRGAVAGELFF.

The gene calls are TRBV9 and TRBJ2-2, with D tentatively TRBD1 or TRBD2 (5 bases each). This CDR3 region has 15 residues. Germline V gene sequence: CDR1 SGDLS, CDR2 YYNGEE. The V and J ends lost 0 bases and 5 bases respectively, with 11 bases between them. The CDR3 nucleotides read TGTGCCAGCAGCGTAGTAACTGAGGGGACCGGGGAGCTGTTTTTT. Encoded protein: CASSVVTEGTGELFF.

This clonotype was found many times. The rearrangement links TRBV5-4 to TRBJ2-5; 11 positions match TRBD2. Germline CDR1 is SGHNT and CDR2 is YYREEE (reference sequence). The CDR3 is made up of 15 amino acids. The trim removed 5 bases at V and 5 bases at J, leaving 8 bases unmatched. CDR3 in DNA: TGTGCCAGCAGACCGATAGCGGGAGGGCCTGAGACCCAGTACTTC. This codes for CASRPIAGGPETQYF. Based on the CDR3 plus reference TRBV5-4 and TRBJ2-5, the full variable domain is ETGVTQSPTHLIKTRGQQVTLRCSSQSGHNTVSWYQQALGQGPQFIFQYYREEENGRGNFPPRFSGLQFPNYSSELNVNALELDDSALYLCASRPIAGGPETQYFGPGTRLLVL.

This clonotype occurred many times. The rearrangement joins TRBV28 to TRBJ2-5; weak D call: TRBD2 (7 bases). This CDR3 comprises 13 residues. V gave up 10 bases and J gave up 5 bases, with 17 bases separating them. The V gene's germline CDR1 is MDHEN and CDR2 SYDVKM. CDR3 amino acids: CATGGPKLETQYF. CDR3 nucleotides: TGTGCCACCGGGGGGCCTAAATTGGAGACCCAGTACTTC. Supplemented by reference TRBV28 and TRBJ2-5, the full variable domain reads DVKVTQSSRYLVKRTGEKVFLECVQDMDHENMFWYRQDPGLGLRLIYFSYDVKMKEKGDIPEGYSVSREKKERFSLILESASTNQTSMYLCATGGPKLETQYFGPGTRLLVL.

Ten or more counts support this clonotype. V and J are TRBV28 and TRBJ2-5; D remains ambiguous. This CDR3 comprises 13 residues. Germline loops: CDR1 MDHEN, CDR2 SYDVKM. The V end was cut by 6 bases, the J end by 3 bases, with 11 bases between. The CDR3 here is CASRWTVEETQYF. The CDR3 DNA reads TGTGCCAGCAGGTGGACGGTAGAAGAGACCCAGTACTTC.

The V call is TRBV2, the J call TRBJ2-5; TRBD1 agrees at 10 bases. The trim removed 6 bases at V and 8 bases at J, leaving 15 bases unmatched. CDR1 SNHLY and CDR2 FYNNEI come from the germline V gene. This CDR3 is 16 amino acids long. CDR3 sequence: CASSAINSGTGDTQYF. The CDR3, as DNA: TGTGCCAGCAGCGCGATCAACTCCGGGACAGGGGATACCCAGTACTTC.

The sample holds many counts of this clonotype. The V and J genes are TRBV28 and TRBJ2-7; no reliable D call. V gave up 2 bases and J gave up 4 bases, with 12 bases separating them. The CDR3 totals 14 residues. Germline assignment: CDR1 MDHEN and CDR2 SYDVKM. The CDR3 DNA is TGTGCCAGCAGTTTAATGGGCACTTCATACGAGCAGTACTTC. Protein product: CASSLMGTSYEQYF.

This clonotype was seen ten or more times. CDR3 DNA sequence: TGTGCCAGCAGGAGGGATCAGAATCAGCCCCAGCATTTT. As protein: CASRRDQNQPQHF. The chain employs TRBV2 and TRBJ1-5; no clear D. Trimming removed 6 bases from V and 4 bases from J, with 10 bases in between. This CDR3 is 13 amino acids long. Per the germline V gene, CDR1 is SNHLY and CDR2 is FYNNEI.

This clonotype was seen many times. The rearrangement uses TRBV20-1 and TRBJ2-7; perhaps TRBD2 as D (6 bases). Trimming pared 7 bases from V and 5 bases from J, leaving 18 bases between. Germline assignment: CDR1 DFQATT and CDR2 SNEGSKA (reference sequence). The CDR3 loop spans 13 amino acids. CDR3 in amino acids: CSVRLVVNDEQYF. The CDR3 region has the DNA TGCAGTGTCCGACTAGTGGTGAACGACGAGCAGTACTTC.

The gene calls are TRBV6-5 and TRBJ1-1; D possibly corresponds to TRBD1 (6 bases). With 0 bases removed from V and 5 bases from J, the gap between germline ends came to 13 bases. This CDR3 is 15 amino acids long. The germline gives CDR1 MNHEY, CDR2 SVGAGI. The CDR3 sequence: CASSYSTVGATEAFF. The CDR3 DNA sequence: TGTGCCAGCAGTTACTCGACGGTGGGGGCGACTGAAGCTTTCTTT.

The sample holds many counts of this clonotype. The chain has TRBV12-3 or TRBV12-4 and TRBJ2-7; maybe TRBD2 (7 bases). There are 16 residues in the CDR3. Trimming pared 3 bases from V and 5 bases from J, leaving 20 bases between. The CDR3 protein is CASSLWGAGDRHEQYF. CDR3 nucleotides: TGTGCCAGCAGTTTGTGGGGGGCGGGAGATAGGCACGAGCAGTACTTC.

This clonotype appeared a few times. The chain employs TRBV24-1 and TRBJ2-2; 8 bases fit TRBD1. The CDR3 spans 14 residues. The germline gives CDR1 KGHDR, CDR2 SFDVKD. Trimming cost V 5 bases and J 6 bases; bases outside gene matches: 4. The CDR3 region has the DNA TGTGCCACCAGTGGGACAGGGTTCCCCGGGGAGCTGTTTTTT. It codes for CATSGTGFPGELFF.

This clonotype was observed many times. The chain couples TRBV30 to TRBJ1-1, with 11 positions matching TRBD1. The germline V gene encodes CDR1 GTSNPN and CDR2 SVGIG (reference sequence). After removal of 2 bases from V and 8 bases from J, the junction contained 16 bases not matched to a gene. The CDR3 consists of 17 residues. CDR3 amino acids: CAWSMGRTGGVKREAFF. As DNA, the CDR3 is TGTGCCTGGAGTATGGGGAGGACAGGGGGCGTAAAAAGAGAAGCTTTCTTT.

This clonotype was counted between two and nine times. The chain recombines TRBV10-3 with TRBJ2-6; tentative D call: TRBD1 (5 bases). The CDR3 runs to 18 residues. Between the trimmed V and J ends, which lost 3 bases and 1 base, there was a span of 16 bases. Germline V CDR1 and CDR2: ENHRY, SYGVKD. The chain's CDR3 is CAISEWQGRESGANVLTF. DNA of the CDR3: TGTGCCATCAGTGAATGGCAGGGAAGAGAATCTGGGGCCAACGTCCTGACTTTC.

This clonotype came up many times. The chain links TRBV12-3 or TRBV12-4 to TRBJ2-5, with TRBD2 matching over 8 bases. With V trimmed by 6 bases and J by 2 bases, 2 bases remained unmatched. The CDR3 is made up of 13 amino acids. The chain's CDR3 is CASRLADQETQYF. The CDR3 DNA reads TGTGCCAGCAGACTAGCGGATCAAGAGACCCAGTACTTC.

This clonotype occurred many times. V usage is TRBV28 and J usage is TRBJ1-6; 7 nucleotides agree with TRBD1. CDR1 MDHEN and CDR2 SYDVKM come from the germline V gene. The ends lost 6 bases at V and 9 bases at J; junction bases unmatched: 11. The CDR3 spans 15 residues. The CDR3 DNA is TGTGCCAGCAGGCGGGACCGGGACAGTGGTTCACCCCTCCACTTT. Its translation: CASRRDRDSGSPLHF.

This clonotype has just one count. A much larger clone lies a single base off, so this may be a read error. No conserved phenylalanine or tryptophan is present at the end of the CDR3, so a read error is the likely explanation. The J gene is TRBJ2-1, the V gene TRBV20-1; 9 bases are a match to TRBD2. The CDR3 length is 15 residues. The trim removed 5 bases at V and 3 bases at J, leaving 8 bases unmatched. Germline V gene sequence: CDR1 DFQATT, CDR2 SNEGSKA (reference sequence). CDR3 coding DNA: TGCAGTGCTCACGCCGGGACTAGCAGCTACAATGAGCAGTTCTCC. It specifies CSAHAGTSSYNEQFS.

This clonotype was found many times. The chain has TRBV7-2 and TRBJ2-1; 7 bases are shared with TRBD2. The CDR3 consists of 17 residues. J lost 10 bases, V lost 1 base, and 16 bases had no gene match. Germline-derived CDR1 and CDR2 are SGHTA and FQGNSA. CDR3 coding DNA: TGTGCCAGCAGCTTAGGCCCTAGCGGCTCCACCGGGAACGAGCAGTTCTTC. Protein product: CASSLGPSGSTGNEQFF.

This clonotype was detected many times. V usage is TRBV10-3 and J usage is TRBJ2-7; D gene unclear. There are 16 residues in the CDR3. Per germline, CDR1 ENHRY and CDR2 SYGVKD. The V and J ends lost 2 bases and 12 bases respectively, with 26 bases between them. The CDR3 loop is CAISEAAWAVPNLRYF. DNA for the CDR3: TGTGCCATCAGTGAGGCCGCCTGGGCAGTCCCCAACCTCAGGTACTTC.

Details on this clonotype: This could be a read error, since a much larger clone is one nucleotide away. The chain combines TRBV2 with TRBJ2-2, with 14 bases that match TRBD2. CDR3 size: 18 residues. The germline gives CDR1 SNHLY, CDR2 FYNNEI. The CDR3 spells CAGSLAVGLAGVAGELFF. The CDR3 DNA reads as TGTGCCGGCAGCTTAGCGGTGGGACTAGCGGGAGTTGCCGGGGAGCTGTTTTTT.

This chain connects TRBV7-3 to TRBJ2-7; 9 nucleotides line up with TRBD2. The last part of the DNA fits TRBJ2-3 better; the J call may be wrong. The CDR3 runs 14 residues. CDR1 and CDR2 from the germline V gene are SGHTA and FQGTGA. CDR3 sequence (DNA): TGTGCCAGCAGCCTAGCGGGGCCCGTCGATACGCAGTATTTT. This gives the protein CASSLAGPVDTQYF.

The rearrangement links TRBV7-9 to TRBJ2-1; 12 positions match TRBD2. CDR3 length: 17 amino acids. V was pared by 5 bases and J by 0 bases, with 5 bases of the junction left unmatched. In germline, CDR1 is SEHNR, CDR2 FQNEAQ (reference sequence). CDR3: CASSTGTSGSSYNEQFF. In nucleotides, the CDR3 is TGTGCCAGCAGCACCGGGACTAGCGGGTCCTCCTACAATGAGCAGTTCTTC.

The rearrangement links TRBV6-1 to TRBJ2-2, with 10 bases that match TRBD1. Germline CDR1 reads MNHNS; CDR2 reads SASEGT. The CDR3 sequence is 15 residues long. The ends lost 4 bases at V and 6 bases at J; junction bases unmatched: 5. The CDR3: CASSGDRGLSGELFF. CDR3 nucleotides: TGTGCCAGCAGTGGCGACAGGGGGCTATCCGGGGAGCTGTTTTTT.

This clonotype was detected a few times. This chain joins TRBV7-6 and TRBJ1-2, with TRBD1 as a possible D gene (5 bases). The V gene's germline CDR1 is SGHVS and CDR2 FNYEAQ. The CDR3 has 14 residues. The germline V and J ends were trimmed by 5 bases and 8 bases, with 18 bases remaining between them. CDR3 coding DNA: TGTGCCAGCAGCCCCTGGGGGGGGGAAGAAGGCTACACCTTC. Amino acid sequence: CASSPWGGEEGYTF.

This clonotype was found a few times. The rearrangement links TRBV4-1 to TRBJ1-3; TRBD1 agrees at 9 bases. The J segment lost 4 bases and the V segment lost 1 base, leaving 2 bases of the junction unmatched. The germline V gene encodes CDR1 MGHRA and CDR2 YSYEKL. CDR3 length: 15 residues. CDR3 region: CASSQVGQGGNTIYF. For the CDR3, the DNA is TGCGCCAGCAGCCAAGTGGGACAGGGCGGAAACACCATATATTTT.

This clonotype was observed a few times. The rearrangement links TRBV6-8 to TRBJ1-1, with 11 bases that match TRBD1. The CDR3 sequence is 14 residues long. V was clipped by 5 bases and J by 8 bases; unmatched bases: 7. CDR1 and CDR2 from the germline V gene are MNHGY and SAAAGT. CDR3 residues: CASSTRTGGLEAFF. The DNA for the CDR3 is TGTGCCAGCAGTACCCGGACAGGGGGCTTGGAAGCTTTCTTT.

This clonotype was found once. This chain links TRBV25-1 with TRBJ2-1, with 9 bases that match TRBD1. Trimming removed 6 bases from V and 8 bases from J; junction bases left unmatched: 5. CDR3 length: 13 residues. CDR1 and CDR2 (germline): MGHDK, SYGVNS. As DNA, the CDR3 is TGTGCCAGCAGAGGACAGGGGACTGATGAGCAGTTCTTC. Encoded protein: CASRGQGTDEQFF.

This clonotype was detected once. This probably arose from a read error, given a far larger clone one base away. The V gene is TRBV7-3, the J gene TRBJ2-1, with 11 nucleotides matching TRBD2. The CDR3 length is 15 residues. Germline V gene data show CDR1 as SGHTA and CDR2 as FQGTGA. J gave up 2 bases and V 4 bases, and 1 base lay outside the gene matches. The CDR3 sequence is CASSSGLAAYNEQFF. CDR3 nucleotide sequence: TGTGCCAGCAGCTCGGGACTAGCGGCCTACAATGAGCAGTTCTTC.